A single sample is the source of the 28 T cell receptor beta chains below, sequenced in a study of T cell changes during pregnancy in multiple sclerosis. TCRdb keeps only in-frame clones here, not all; method: immunoSEQ multiplex PCR. The sample shows about 69,000 clones, roughly nine tenths of them seen only once. The sample here was CD4+ T cells from peripheral blood mononuclear cells, taken in the third trimester of pregnancy. The source is a female donor in good health, enrolled as a control in a pregnancy study.

This clone appeared once. The CDR3 loop is CASSWDWSGANVLTF. The CDR3 nucleotides read TGCGCCAGCAGCTGGGACTGGTCTGGGGCCAACGTCCTGACTTTC. The rearrangement links TRBV5-1 to TRBJ2-6; maybe TRBD2 (6 bases). Looked up from germline, CDR1 is SGHRS and CDR2 is YFSETQ. The CDR3 length is 15 residues. The germline V and J ends were trimmed by 3 bases and 1 base, with 8 bases remaining between them.

The chain carries TRBV9 and TRBJ1-1; D might be TRBD1 (5 bases). Trimming pared 5 bases from V and 0 bases from J, leaving 14 bases between. The CDR3 covers 15 residues. CDR1 and CDR2 (germline): SGDLS, YYNGEE. The CDR3: CASSQGVVMNTEAFF. The CDR3 DNA follows: TGTGCCAGCAGTCAGGGTGTAGTCATGAACACTGAAGCTTTCTTT.

This clone was counted a single time. This rearrangement joins TRBV30 to TRBJ1-5; no reliable D call. CDR3 length: 14 amino acids. CDR1 is GTSNPN and CDR2 is SVGIG in the germline V gene (reference sequence). With 0 bases removed from V and 4 bases from J, the gap between germline ends came to 10 bases. This CDR3 is CAWSVTSENQPQHF. The DNA for the CDR3 is TGTGCCTGGAGTGTCACGAGCGAGAATCAGCCCCAGCATTTT.

The chain combines TRBV9 with TRBJ2-2; 7 bases align to TRBD1. Germline CDR1 and CDR2: SGDLS and YYNGEE. The CDR3 covers 15 residues. With V trimmed by 2 bases and J by 2 bases, 3 bases remained unmatched. CDR3 residues: CASSVGTANTGELFF. In nucleotides, the CDR3 is TGTGCCAGCAGCGTCGGGACAGCTAACACCGGGGAGCTGTTTTTT.

The gene calls are TRBV19 and TRBJ2-6, with 12 positions matching TRBD2. This CDR3 has 20 amino acids. Germline CDR1 and CDR2: LNHDA and SQIVND (reference sequence). J lost 0 bases, V lost 5 bases, and 11 bases had no gene match. CDR3 DNA: TGTGCCAGTAGTCTCCCTCGACTAGCGGGGGTGTTCTCTGGGGCCAACGTCCTGACTTTC. Protein product: CASSLPRLAGVFSGANVLTF.

The chain links TRBV30 to TRBJ1-5; the D gene is possibly TRBD1 (6 bases). V was clipped by 3 bases and J by 1 base, with 16 bases between them. Germline CDR1 GTSNPN, CDR2 SVGIG (reference sequence). This CDR3 comprises 16 residues. The CDR3 region is CAWSGGPGFSNQPQHF. CDR3 nucleotides: TGTGCCTGGAGCGGGGGGCCAGGGTTCAGCAATCAGCCCCAGCATTTT.

The chain combines TRBV7-3 with TRBJ2-3; no clear D gene. With 5 bases removed from V and 0 bases from J, the gap between germline ends came to 6 bases. CDR1 and CDR2 from the germline V gene are SGHTA and FQGTGA. The CDR3 covers 13 residues. The CDR3 reads CASSLPSTDTQYF. The CDR3 region has the DNA TGTGCCAGCAGCCTCCCGAGCACAGATACGCAGTATTTT. The complete variable domain, with remaining parts taken from reference TRBV7-3 and TRBJ2-3, reads GAGVSQTPSNKVTEKGKYVELRCDPISGHTALYWYRQSLGQGPEFLIYFQGTGAADDSGLPNDRFFAVRPEGSVSTLKIQRTERGDSAVYLCASSLPSTDTQYFGPGTRLTVL.

This chain connects TRBV28 to TRBJ1-6; 10 bases line up with TRBD1. V was clipped by 6 bases and J by 9 bases; unmatched bases: 5. The CDR3 extends over 14 amino acids. Germline CDR1 reads MDHEN; CDR2 reads SYDVKM. The CDR3 region has the DNA TGTGCCAGCAGCTCGGGACAGGGGTTTTCACCCCTCCACTTT. This codes for CASSSGQGFSPLHF.

The chain is built from TRBV5-4 and TRBJ2-3, with a tentative D call TRBD1 (5 bases). Trimming shortened V by 4 bases and J by 5 bases, and 8 bases separated the two germline ends. The CDR3 runs 12 residues. Per the germline V gene, CDR1 is SGHNT and CDR2 is YYREEE (reference sequence). The DNA of the CDR3 is TGTGCCAGCAGCGCCAGGGAAGATACGCAGTATTTT. It is translated as CASSAREDTQYF. The variable domain in full, with the rest retrieved from reference TRBV5-4 and TRBJ2-3, is ETGVTQSPTHLIKTRGQQVTLRCSSQSGHNTVSWYQQALGQGPQFIFQYYREEENGRGNFPPRFSGLQFPNYSSELNVNALELDDSALYLCASSAREDTQYFGPGTRLTVL.

The chain uses TRBV20-1 and TRBJ2-5; D ambiguous. The CDR3 sequence is 11 residues long. V was cut by 6 bases and J by 5 bases, with 10 bases left in between. CDR1 and CDR2 from the germline V gene are DFQATT and SNEGSKA (reference sequence). CDR3 sequence reads: CSAEEWETQYF. In DNA form, the CDR3 reads TGCAGTGCCGAAGAGTGGGAGACCCAGTACTTC.

The chain uses TRBV19 and TRBJ1-5, with D hard to call. Germline loops: CDR1 LNHDA, CDR2 SQIVND (reference sequence). This CDR3 spans 16 amino acids. Trimming took 5 bases from V and 0 from J, leaving 14 bases between them. The CDR3 DNA reads TGTGCCAGTAGTCCCCCCCCCAGTTATAGCAATCAGCCCCAGCATTTT. This gives the protein CASSPPPSYSNQPQHF.

The CDR3 DNA is TGTGCCAGCAGCCAACCCCCGGGGTTCAATGAGCAGTTCTTC. It codes for CASSQPPGFNEQFF. This chain uses TRBV4-2 with TRBJ2-1, with D possibly matching TRBD2 (5 bases). From germline, CDR1 is LGHNA and CDR2 YNFKEQ. The CDR3 spans 14 residues. V lost 2 bases, J lost 6 bases, and 11 bases lay in between.

J is TRBJ1-2 and V is TRBV6-5; 10 bases fit TRBD1. V lost 6 bases and J lost 7; bases outside the gene matches: 11. The CDR3 totals 15 residues. The V gene's germline CDR1 is MNHEY and CDR2 SVGAGI. The CDR3 spells CASRPNKDRGGGYTF. The CDR3, as DNA: TGTGCCAGCAGGCCTAATAAGGACAGGGGGGGTGGCTACACCTTC.

The genes are TRBV9 and TRBJ2-3; 9 bases are a match to TRBD1. Germline V gives CDR1 SGDLS, CDR2 YYNGEE. CDR3 length: 16 amino acids. The ends lost 0 bases at V and 1 base at J; junction bases unmatched: 3. CDR3 coding DNA: TGTGCCAGCAGCGTAGACCGGGACAGGGGCACAGATACGCAGTATTTT. As protein: CASSVDRDRGTDTQYF.

This chain uses TRBV30 with TRBJ2-7; 7 nucleotides match TRBD2. Trimming at V came to 2 bases and at J to 6 bases, leaving 7 bases not matched to a gene. CDR3 length: 13 residues. Germline V gene sequence: CDR1 GTSNPN, CDR2 SVGIG (reference sequence). The CDR3 DNA reads as TGTGCCTGGAGTCGGATGCGGGGGTCCGAGCAGTACTTC. Translated: CAWSRMRGSEQYF.

This clone was observed a handful of times. The chain carries TRBV4-1 and TRBJ1-2, with 10 bases aligning to TRBD1. The CDR3 is 15 amino acids. The junction had 7 bases not matched to a gene; V was cut back by 3 bases and J by 6 bases. CDR1 MGHRA and CDR2 YSYEKL come from the germline V gene. The CDR3 is CASSQEGQGYNGYTF. The CDR3 DNA reads as TGCGCCAGCAGCCAGGAGGGACAGGGGTACAATGGCTACACCTTC.

This clone was seen once. The DNA of the CDR3 is TGTGCCAGCAGCCCTTTTCGCGGGGCGAACACCGGGGAGCTGTTTTTT. Translating gives CASSPFRGANTGELFF. The chain links TRBV11-2 to TRBJ2-2; D is perhaps TRBD2 (6 bases). The V and J ends lost 5 bases and 0 bases respectively, with 13 bases between them. Germline CDR1 reads SGHAT; CDR2 reads FQNNGV. CDR3 length: 16 residues.

The V and J genes are TRBV2 and TRBJ1-1; D not certain. V was shortened by 11 bases and J by 0 bases, with 16 bases between the two germline ends. This CDR3 is built from 14 residues. Germline CDR1 reads SNHLY; CDR2 reads FYNNEI. CDR3 in DNA: TGTGCCGGATCTACCCGGGTAATGAACACTGAAGCTTTCTTT. Translation gives CAGSTRVMNTEAFF.

This clone was counted once. The rearrangement uses TRBV6-4 and TRBJ1-1; tentatively, D is TRBD1 (6 bases). Trimming took 3 bases from V and 5 from J, leaving 13 bases between them. In germline, CDR1 is MRHNA, CDR2 SNTAGT. The CDR3 totals 14 residues. The CDR3 region is CASSEQGVGTEAFF. CDR3 sequence (DNA): TGTGCCAGCAGTGAACAGGGTGTTGGGACTGAAGCTTTCTTT.

The chain has TRBV4-2 and TRBJ1-3; D is possibly TRBD1 (6 bases). Germline V gene data show CDR1 as LGHNA and CDR2 as YNFKEQ. The CDR3 contains 15 residues. Trimming removed 5 bases from V and 4 bases from J, with 15 bases in between. The CDR3 protein is CASSYRTEQGNTIYF. DNA for the CDR3: TGTGCCAGCAGCTACCGGACAGAGCAGGGAAACACCATATATTTT.

The CDR3 here is CASSTGTGDLSGYTF. The CDR3 bases are TGTGCCAGCAGTACCGGGACAGGGGATTTGAGTGGCTACACCTTC. The chain is built from TRBV7-8 and TRBJ1-2, with 10 bases fitting TRBD1. The V segment lost 6 bases and the J segment 7 bases; nucleotides outside the gene matches: 11. This CDR3 has 15 residues. Germline V gene data show CDR1 as SGHVS and CDR2 as FQNEAQ.

The rearrangement uses TRBV4-1 and TRBJ1-5, with 8 bases aligning to TRBD1. Germline V gives CDR1 MGHRA, CDR2 YSYEKL. CDR3 length: 16 amino acids. V trimming: 1 base; J trimming: 2 bases; junction bases outside the gene matches: 4. The CDR3 protein is CASSQAGGRGNQPQHF. In nucleotides, the CDR3 is TGCGCCAGCAGCCAAGCAGGGGGCCGCGGCAATCAGCCCCAGCATTTT.

This chain links TRBV4-1 with TRBJ1-1, with TRBD1 matching over 9 bases. V trimming: 6 bases; J trimming: 0 bases; junction bases outside the gene matches: 11. There are 17 residues in the CDR3. CDR1 is MGHRA and CDR2 is YSYEKL in the germline V gene. In nucleotides, the CDR3 is TGCGCCAGCAGACCCGGACAGGGGATGGTGGTGAACACTGAAGCTTTCTTT. Protein sequence: CASRPGQGMVVNTEAFF.

The rearrangement joins TRBV11-3 to TRBJ2-1; tentative D call: TRBD1 (6 bases). The V gene's germline CDR1 is SGHNT and CDR2 YENEEA. The CDR3 loop spans 14 amino acids. V shed 4 bases and J shed 5 bases, with 12 bases lying between them. The CDR3 nucleotides read TGTGCCAGCAGCTACGGACAGTCAGACAATGAGCAGTTCTTC. Amino acid sequence: CASSYGQSDNEQFF.

This rearrangement joins TRBV7-2 to TRBJ2-1; D call uncertain. V lost 7 bases and J lost 5, with 12 bases in between. This CDR3 comprises 13 residues. From germline, CDR1 is SGHTA and CDR2 FQGNSA. The CDR3 DNA follows: TGTGCCAGCAACCAACCATTAGACAATGAGCAGTTCTTC. It is translated as CASNQPLDNEQFF. The entire variable domain, with the rest obtained from reference TRBV7-2 and TRBJ2-1, is as follows: GAGVSQSPSNKVTEKGKDVELRCDPISGHTALYWYRQSLGQGLEFLIYFQGNSAPDKSGLPSDRFSAERTGGSVSTLTIQRTQQEDSAVYLCASNQPLDNEQFFGPGTRLTVL.

This chain connects TRBV7-2 to TRBJ1-4, with 8 nucleotides matching TRBD1. V lost 5 bases, J lost 4 bases, and 3 bases stayed unmatched. Germline V gene lookup returns CDR1 SGHTA and CDR2 FQGNSA. The CDR3 consists of 14 residues. Here the CDR3 reads CASSPDRGNEKLFF. CDR3 bases: TGTGCCAGCAGCCCAGACAGGGGTAATGAAAAACTGTTTTTT.

The chain uses TRBV18 and TRBJ1-2; 8 bases agree with TRBD1. The CDR3 consists of 13 residues. The V and J ends lost 5 bases and 9 bases, in that order; junction bases with no gene match: 8. Germline V gene lookup returns CDR1 KGHSH and CDR2 LQKENI. CDR3 sequence reads: CASSWQGALSYTF. The CDR3 bases are TGTGCCAGCTCATGGCAGGGGGCCCTGAGCTACACCTTC.

The chain carries TRBV7-9 and TRBJ1-6; D uncertain. The germline CDR1 and CDR2 sequences are SEHNR and FQNEAQ (reference sequence). Trimming stripped 5 bases from V and 9 bases from J, with 17 bases between. The CDR3 is 15 residues long. The DNA of the CDR3 is TGTGCCAGCAGCCCAGGAGGGCAGGTTCGTTCACCCCTCCACTTT. It is translated as CASSPGGQVRSPLHF.